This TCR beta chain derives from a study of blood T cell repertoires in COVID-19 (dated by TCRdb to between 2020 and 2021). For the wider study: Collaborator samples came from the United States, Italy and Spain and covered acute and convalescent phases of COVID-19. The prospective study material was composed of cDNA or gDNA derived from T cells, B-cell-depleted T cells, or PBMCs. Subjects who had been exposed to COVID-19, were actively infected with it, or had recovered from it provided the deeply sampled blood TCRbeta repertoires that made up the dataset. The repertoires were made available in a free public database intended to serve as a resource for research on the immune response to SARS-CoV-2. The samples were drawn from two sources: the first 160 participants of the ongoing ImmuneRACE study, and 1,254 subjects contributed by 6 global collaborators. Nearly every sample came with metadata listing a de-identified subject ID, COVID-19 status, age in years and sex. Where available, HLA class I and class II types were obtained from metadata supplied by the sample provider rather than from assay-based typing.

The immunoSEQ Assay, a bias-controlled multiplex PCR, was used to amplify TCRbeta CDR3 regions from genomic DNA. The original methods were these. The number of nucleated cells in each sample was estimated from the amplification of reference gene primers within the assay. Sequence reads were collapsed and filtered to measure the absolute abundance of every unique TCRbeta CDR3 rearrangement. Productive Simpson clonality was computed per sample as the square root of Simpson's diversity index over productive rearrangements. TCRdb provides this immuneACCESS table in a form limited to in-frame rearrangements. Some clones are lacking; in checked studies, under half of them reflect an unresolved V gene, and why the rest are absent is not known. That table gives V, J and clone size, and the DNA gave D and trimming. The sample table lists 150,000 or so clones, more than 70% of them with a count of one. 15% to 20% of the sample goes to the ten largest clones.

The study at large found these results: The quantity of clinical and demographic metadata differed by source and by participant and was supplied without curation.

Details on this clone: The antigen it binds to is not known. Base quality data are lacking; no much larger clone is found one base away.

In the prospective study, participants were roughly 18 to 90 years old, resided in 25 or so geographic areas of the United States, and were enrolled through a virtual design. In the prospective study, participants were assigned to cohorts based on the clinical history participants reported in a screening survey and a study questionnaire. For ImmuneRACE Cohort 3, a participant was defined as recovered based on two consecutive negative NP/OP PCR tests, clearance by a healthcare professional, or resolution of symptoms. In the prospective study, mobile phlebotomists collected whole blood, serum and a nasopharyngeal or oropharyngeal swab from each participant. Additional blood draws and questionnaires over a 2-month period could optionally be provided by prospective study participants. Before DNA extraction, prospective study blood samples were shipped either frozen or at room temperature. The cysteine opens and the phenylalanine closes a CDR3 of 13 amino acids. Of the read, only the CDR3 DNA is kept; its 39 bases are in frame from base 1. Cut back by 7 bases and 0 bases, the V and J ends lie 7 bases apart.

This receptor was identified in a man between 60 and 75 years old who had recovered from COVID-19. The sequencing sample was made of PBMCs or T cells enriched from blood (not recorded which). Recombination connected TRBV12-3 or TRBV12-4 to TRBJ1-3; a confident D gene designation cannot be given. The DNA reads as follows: TGTGCCAGCAAAAGCAACTCTGGAAACACCATATATTTT. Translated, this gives CASKSNSGNTIYF.